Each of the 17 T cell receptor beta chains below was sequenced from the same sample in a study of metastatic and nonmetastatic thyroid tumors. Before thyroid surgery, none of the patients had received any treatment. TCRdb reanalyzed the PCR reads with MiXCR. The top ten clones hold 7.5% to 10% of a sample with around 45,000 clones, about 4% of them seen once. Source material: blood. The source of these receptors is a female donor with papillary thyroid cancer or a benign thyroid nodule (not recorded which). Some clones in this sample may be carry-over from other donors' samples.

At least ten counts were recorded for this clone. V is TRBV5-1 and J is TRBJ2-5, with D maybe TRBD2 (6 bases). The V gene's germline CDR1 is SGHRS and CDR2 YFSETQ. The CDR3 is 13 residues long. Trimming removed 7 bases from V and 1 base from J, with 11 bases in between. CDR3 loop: CASRREPQETQYF. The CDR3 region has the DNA TGCGCCAGCCGGAGGGAGCCCCAAGAGACCCAGTACTTC.

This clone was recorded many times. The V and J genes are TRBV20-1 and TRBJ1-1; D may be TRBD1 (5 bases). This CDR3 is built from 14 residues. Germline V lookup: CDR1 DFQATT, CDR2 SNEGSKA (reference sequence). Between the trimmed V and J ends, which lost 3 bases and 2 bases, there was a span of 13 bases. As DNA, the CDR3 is TGCAGTGCTAGGCAGTCGGGGCCAAACACTGAAGCTTTCTTT. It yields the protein CSARQSGPNTEAFF.

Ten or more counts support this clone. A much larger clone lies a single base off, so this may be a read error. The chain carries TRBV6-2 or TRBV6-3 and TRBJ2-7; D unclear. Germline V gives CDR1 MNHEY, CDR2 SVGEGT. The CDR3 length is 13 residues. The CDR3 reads CASSYGLGGEQYF. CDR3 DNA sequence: TGTGCTAGCAGTTATGGCCTGGGTGGCGAGCAGTACTTC.

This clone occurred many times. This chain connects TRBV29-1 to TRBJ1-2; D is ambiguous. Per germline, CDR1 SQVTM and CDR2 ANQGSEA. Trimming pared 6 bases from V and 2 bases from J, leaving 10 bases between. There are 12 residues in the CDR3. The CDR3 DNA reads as TGCAGCGTCGCCATGGGGAACTATGGCTACACCTTC. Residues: CSVAMGNYGYTF.

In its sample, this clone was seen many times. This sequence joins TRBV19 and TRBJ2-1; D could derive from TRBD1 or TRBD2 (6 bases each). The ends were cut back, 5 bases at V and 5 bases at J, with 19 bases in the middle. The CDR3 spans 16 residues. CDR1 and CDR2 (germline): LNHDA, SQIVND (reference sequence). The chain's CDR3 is CASSGTSFGEDNEQFF. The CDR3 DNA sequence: TGTGCCAGTAGTGGGACATCCTTCGGGGAGGACAATGAGCAGTTCTTC.

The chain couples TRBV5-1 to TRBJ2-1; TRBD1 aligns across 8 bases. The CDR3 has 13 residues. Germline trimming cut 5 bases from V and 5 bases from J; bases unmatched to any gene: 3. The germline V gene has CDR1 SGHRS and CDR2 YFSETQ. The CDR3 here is CASRRGQDNEQFF. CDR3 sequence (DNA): TGCGCCAGCAGACGGGGACAGGACAATGAGCAGTTCTTC.

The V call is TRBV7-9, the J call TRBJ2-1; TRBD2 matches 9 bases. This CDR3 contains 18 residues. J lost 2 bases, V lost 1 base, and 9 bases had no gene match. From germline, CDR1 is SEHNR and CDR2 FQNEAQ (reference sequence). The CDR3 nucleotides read TGTGCCAGCAGCTTAGGGTTTGGCGGGAGGGCTCCCTACAATGAGCAGTTCTTC. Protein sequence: CASSLGFGGRAPYNEQFF.

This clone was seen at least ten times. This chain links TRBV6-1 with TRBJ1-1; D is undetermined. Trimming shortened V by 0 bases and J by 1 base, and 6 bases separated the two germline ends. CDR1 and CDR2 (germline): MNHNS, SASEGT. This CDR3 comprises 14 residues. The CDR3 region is CASSEAASNTEAFF. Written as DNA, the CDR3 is TGTGCCAGCAGTGAAGCGGCCTCGAACACTGAAGCTTTCTTT.

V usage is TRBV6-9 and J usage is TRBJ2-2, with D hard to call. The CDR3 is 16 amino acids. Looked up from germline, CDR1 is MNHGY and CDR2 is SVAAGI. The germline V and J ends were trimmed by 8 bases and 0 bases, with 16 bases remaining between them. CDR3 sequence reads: CASQPPQSSNTGELFF. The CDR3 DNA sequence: TGTGCCAGCCAGCCCCCACAGTCGTCGAACACCGGGGAGCTGTTTTTT.

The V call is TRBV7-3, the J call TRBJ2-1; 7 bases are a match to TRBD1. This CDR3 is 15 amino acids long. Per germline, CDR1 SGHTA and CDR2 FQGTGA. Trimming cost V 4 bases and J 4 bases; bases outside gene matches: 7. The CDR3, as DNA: TGTGCCAGCAGCTCCCGGCAGGGGGTGTACAATGAGCAGTTCTTC. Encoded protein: CASSSRQGVYNEQFF.

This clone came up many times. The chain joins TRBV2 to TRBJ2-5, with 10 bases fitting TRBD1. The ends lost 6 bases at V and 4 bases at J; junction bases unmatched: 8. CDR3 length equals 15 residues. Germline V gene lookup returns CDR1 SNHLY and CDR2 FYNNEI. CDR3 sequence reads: CASSAGQGGRETQYF. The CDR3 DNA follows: TGTGCCAGCAGCGCAGGACAGGGGGGGAGAGAGACCCAGTACTTC. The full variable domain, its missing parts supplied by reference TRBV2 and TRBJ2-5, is EPEVTQTPSHQVTQMGQEVILRCVPISNHLYFYWYRQILGQKVEFLVSFYNNEISEKSEIFDDQFSVERPDGSNFTLKIRSTKLEDSAMYFCASSAGQGGRETQYFGPGTRLLVL.

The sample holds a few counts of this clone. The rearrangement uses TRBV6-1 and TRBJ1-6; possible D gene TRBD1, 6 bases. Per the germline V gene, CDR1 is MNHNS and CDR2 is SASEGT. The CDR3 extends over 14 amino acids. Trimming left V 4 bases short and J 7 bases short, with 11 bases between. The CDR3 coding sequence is TGTGCCAGCAGTGGACAGGCCGAAAATTCACCCCTCCACTTT. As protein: CASSGQAENSPLHF.

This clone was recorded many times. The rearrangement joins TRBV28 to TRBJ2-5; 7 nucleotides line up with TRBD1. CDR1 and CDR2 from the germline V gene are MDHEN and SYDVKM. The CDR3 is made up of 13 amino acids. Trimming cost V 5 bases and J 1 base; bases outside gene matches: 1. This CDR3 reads CASSAGGQETQYF. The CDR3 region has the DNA TGTGCCAGCAGTGCAGGGGGCCAAGAGACCCAGTACTTC.

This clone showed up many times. The DNA of the CDR3 is TGTGCCAGCAGCCGATCCGGGACAGGGGATGGGACCGGGGAGCTGTTTTTT. This sequence encodes CASSRSGTGDGTGELFF. The chain joins TRBV4-2 to TRBJ2-2; 10 nucleotides align to TRBD1. The J segment lost 5 bases and the V segment lost 4 bases, leaving 10 bases of the junction unmatched. Germline V CDR1 and CDR2: LGHNA, YNFKEQ. This CDR3 region has 17 residues.

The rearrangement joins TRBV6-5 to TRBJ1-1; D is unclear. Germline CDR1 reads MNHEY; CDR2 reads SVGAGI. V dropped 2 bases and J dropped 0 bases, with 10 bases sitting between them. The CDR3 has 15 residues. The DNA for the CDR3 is TGTGCCAGCAGTTACGAATGGCAGTTGAACACTGAAGCTTTCTTT. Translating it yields CASSYEWQLNTEAFF.

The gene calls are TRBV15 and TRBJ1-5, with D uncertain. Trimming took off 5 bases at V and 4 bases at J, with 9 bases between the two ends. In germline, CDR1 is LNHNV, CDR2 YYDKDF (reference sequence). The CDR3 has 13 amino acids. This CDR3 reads CATSLSGNQPQHF. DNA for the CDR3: TGTGCCACCAGCCTGAGCGGGAATCAGCCCCAGCATTTT.

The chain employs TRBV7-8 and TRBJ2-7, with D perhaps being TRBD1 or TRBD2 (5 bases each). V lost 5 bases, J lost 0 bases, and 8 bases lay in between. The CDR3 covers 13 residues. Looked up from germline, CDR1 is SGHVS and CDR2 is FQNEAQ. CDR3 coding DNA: TGTGCCAGCAGCGAGGGGCTCTCCTACGAGCAGTACTTC. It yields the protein CASSEGLSYEQYF.